This T cell receptor (beta chain) was identified in a study of regulatory T cells in long-lasting Graves disease. Overall study results and limits: Under persistent disease, TRBV28, TRBJ1-2 and TRBJ2-5 were used preferentially. Thyroid tissue went unexamined; only peripheral blood was analyzed.

As for time point: newly diagnosed GD, antithyroid drugs for less than 3 months. RNA extracted from PBMCs served as the sequencing template. Arm-PCR with iRepertoire HTBI primers amplified the CDR3 regions for these TCR beta libraries. TCRdb used MiXCR to reprocess the multiplex PCR reads, holding one entry per CDR3 protein. In the table there are hundreds of thousands of distinct CDR3 sequences, about 15% of which are singletons. This CDR3 spans 16 amino acids. Germline V gene data show CDR1 as MNHEY and CDR2 as SMNVEV (reference sequence). Unmatched junction bases numbered 5, after V lost 1 base and J lost 5 bases. This clonotype was picked up many times. Its antigen remains unknown. The same sample was also studied in work on T cells in Graves' hyperthyroidism and ophthalmopathy. That publication notes: Primed by the HTBI set, a first-round RT-PCR was run on the TCR CDR3.

The sequence came from a woman in her forties or fifties with Graves disease. J is TRBJ2-1 and V is TRBV27; 10 bases are shared with TRBD1. The sample here was peripheral blood mononuclear cells (PBMCs), taken at new diagnosis, from a patient treated with antithyroid drugs. The CDR3 sequence: CASSLYETGGNNEQFF. For the CDR3, the DNA is TGTGCCAGCAGTTTATACGAGACAGGGGGCAACAATGAGCAGTTCTTC.